The rows below give T cell receptor beta chains drawn from one sample of a study of cytomegalovirus exposure and HLA in healthy donors. Method: immunoSEQ multiplex PCR; TCRdb's copy keeps in-frame clones and lacks some. This repertoire includes about 200,000 clones. Sample: PBMCs. All receptors derive from a man aged 25-40 years in good health and CMV-seronegative. Both conserved end residues are part of each CDR3. Each record gives: D gene, V gene, J gene, CDR3 DNA, CDR3 protein. The D gene is left open where the match is weak.

-	TRBV6-5	TRBJ1-2	TGTGCCAGCAGTTACTCCGGGTCCTCGAAGGAGGATGGCTACACCTTC	CASSYSGSSKEDGYTF
-	TRBV7-3	TRBJ1-3	TGTGCCAGCAGCGCGTATTCGGGGAGCTCTGGAAACACCATATATTTT	CASSAYSGSSGNTIYF
-	TRBV5-1	TRBJ1-1	TGCGCCAGCAGCTTGGTGGGGGCGCGTACGACTGAAGCTTTCTTT	CASSLVGARTTEAFF
-	TRBV7-9	TRBJ1-5	TGTGCCAGCAGCCTAAGCGCCCCGGGACTACAGCCCCAGCATTTT	CASSLSAPGLQPQHF
TRBD2	TRBV6-5	TRBJ2-7	TGTGCCAGCAGTTACTCAGGACTAGCTATCTACGAGCAGTACTTC	CASSYSGLAIYEQYF
TRBD1	TRBV2	TRBJ1-4	TGTGCCAGCAGTCCCGGACAGGCGGTTAATGAAAAACTGTTTTTT	CASSPGQAVNEKLFF
TRBD1	TRBV18	TRBJ2-7	TGTGCCAGCTCACCTCAAAATCGACAGGGGGCTTTATACGAGCAGTACTTC	CASSPQNRQGALYEQYF
TRBD1	TRBV6-1	TRBJ2-7	TGTGCCAGCAGTACGGGGACAGGGTACGAGCAGTACTTC	CASSTGTGYEQYF
-	TRBV5-1	TRBJ1-1	TGCGCCAGCAGCTTGTCAGTTGCGGGGAACACTGAAGCTTTCTTT	CASSLSVAGNTEAFF
TRBD1	TRBV4-3	TRBJ1-2	TGCGCCAGCCGCCCCCAACCAGGGGGAAAAGATGGCTACACCTTC	CASRPQPGGKDGYTF
TRBD2	TRBV5-1	TRBJ2-5	TGCGCCAGCAGCTTGCGGGGACTACCGCAAGAGACCCAGTACTTC	CASSLRGLPQETQYF
-	TRBV27	TRBJ2-2	TGTGCCAGCAGTCCCCTTCCCCCCGGGGAGCTGTTTTTT	CASSPLPPGELFF
-	TRBV28	TRBJ1-1	TGTGCCAGCAGTTATATTATCAACACTGAAGCTTTCTTT	CASSYIINTEAFF
TRBD2	TRBV7-2	TRBJ2-5	TGTGCCAGCAGCTCGGCAACGGGGGGGCAGAAGACCCAGTACTTC	CASSSATGGQKTQYF
-	TRBV27	TRBJ1-5	TGTGCCACCTCACGGGGGAGAAGCAATCAGCCCCAGCATTTT	CATSRGRSNQPQHF
TRBD1	TRBV5-1	TRBJ1-1	TGCGCCAGCAGCACGGGACAGGGGGCAGGCACTGAAGCTTTCTTT	CASSTGQGAGTEAFF
-	TRBV5-8	TRBJ2-7	TGTGCCAGCAGCTTGGGGCCAGGGCTCTACGAGCAGTACTTC	CASSLGPGLYEQYF
-	TRBV18	TRBJ1-1	TGTGCCAGCTCACCACCGGGCAGGTCCGGGGCTGAAGCTTTCTTT	CASSPPGRSGAEAFF
-	TRBV5-4	TRBJ2-2	TGTGCCAGCAGCTCGGGTCTCCCGAACACCGGGGAGCTGTTTTTT	CASSSGLPNTGELFF
TRBD1	TRBV15	TRBJ1-5	TGTGCCACCAGCGGGGGACAGAACAATCAGCCCCAGCATTTT	CATSGGQNNQPQHF
TRBD1	TRBV15	TRBJ1-5	TGTGCCACCAGCAGCGCCGGGACAGCAGTCTTGAGCAATCAGCCCCAGCATTTT	CATSSAGTAVLSNQPQHF
TRBD1	TRBV11-2	TRBJ2-1	TGTGCCAGCAGCCCCGGGACAGGGGGAGGCAATGAGCAGTTCTTC	CASSPGTGGGNEQFF
-	TRBV30	TRBJ1-3	TGTGCCTGGAGTTTTCAGGGCGACACCATATATTTT	CAWSFQGDTIYF
TRBD2	TRBV4-1	TRBJ2-3	TGCGCCAGCAGCCAAGGGGGACTAGCGGGGGTCCGGGATACGCAGTATTTT	CASSQGGLAGVRDTQYF
TRBD2	TRBV10-3	TRBJ2-7	TGTGCCGTACTACCGGGACTAGCGGACTACGAGCAGTACTTC	CAVLPGLADYEQYF
TRBD1	TRBV2	TRBJ1-2	TGTGCCAGCAGTGACAGGGGGCGCCGCTATGGCTACACCTTC	CASSDRGRRYGYTF
-	TRBV7-8	TRBJ2-7	TGTGCCAGCAGAACCTTTCAGGGGCCCTCCTACGAGCAGTACTTC	CASRTFQGPSYEQYF
TRBD2	TRBV15	TRBJ2-3	TGTGCCACCAGCAGAATACTGCCCGGGGGGACAGATACGCAGTATTTT	CATSRILPGGTDTQYF
TRBD2	TRBV27	TRBJ2-7	TGTGCCAGCAATCACCGCTATGCGGGAGTAGGATACGAGCAGTACTTC	CASNHRYAGVGYEQYF
-	TRBV9	TRBJ2-2	TGTGCCAGCAGCGTAGGTCAGGGGAATTCCGGGGAGCTGTTTTTT	CASSVGQGNSGELFF
-	TRBV19	TRBJ2-7	TGTGCCAGTAGTATAGAAGGACCGGGGATCGACTCCTACGAGCAGTACTTC	CASSIEGPGIDSYEQYF
-	TRBV21-1	TRBJ2-3	TGTGCCAGCCCGGAGTCTGGGGGCGCAGATACGCAGTATTTT	CASPESGGADTQYF
TRBD1	TRBV6-4	TRBJ2-6	TGTGCCAGCAGTGCCACAGGGGGCGCGAGTGGGGCCAACGTCCTGACTTTC	CASSATGGASGANVLTF
-	TRBV30	TRBJ1-3	TGTGCCTGGGGGGAGGGGACACTTGGAAACACCATATATTTT	CAWGEGTLGNTIYF
-	TRBV21-1	TRBJ1-3	TGTGCCAGCAGCAAAGCGTGGGTACAGGGCGACTACAACACCGTATATTTT	CASSKAWVQGDYNTVYF
TRBD1	TRBV29-1	TRBJ2-7	TGCAGCGCAGGACAGGGGCGCTACGAGCAGTACTTC	CSAGQGRYEQYF
-	TRBV30	TRBJ1-1	TGTGCCTGGCGGCACACAGATATGAACACTGAAGCTTTCTTT	CAWRHTDMNTEAFF
TRBD1	TRBV4-1	TRBJ1-1	TGCGCCAGCAGCGGGACAGGGGTCCCCATGAACACTGAAGCTTTCTTT	CASSGTGVPMNTEAFF